These 3 T cell receptor beta chains were sequenced from one sample in a study of blood T cells in healthy people across ages. Together with a sample-barcoded 5' primer, a J-beta primer mix was included in a second PCR lasting roughly 6 to 12 cycles. From the 5' RACE reads, TCRdb called clonotypes with MiXCR, one entry per CDR3 protein. Of 550,000 to 750,000 distinct CDR3 sequences in the sample, roughly 20% were seen once. Sequencing was performed on blood. The receptor set was obtained from a man between 65 and 85 years old in good health.

The J gene is TRBJ1-4, the V gene TRBV2, with D possibly TRBD1 on 6 matching bases. This CDR3 is built from 15 residues. Germline V lookup: CDR1 SNHLY, CDR2 FYNNEI. The V end was cut by 4 bases, the J end by 5 bases, with 14 bases between. CDR3 coding DNA: TGTGCCAGCAGTGGGACAGTTGGGGGAAATGAAAAACTGTTTTTT. Its protein product is CASSGTVGGNEKLFF. Supplemented by reference TRBV2 and TRBJ1-4, the full variable domain reads EPEVTQTPSHQVTQMGQEVILRCVPISNHLYFYWYRQILGQKVEFLVSFYNNEISEKSEIFDDQFSVERPDGSNFTLKIRSTKLEDSAMYFCASSGTVGGNEKLFFGSGTQLSVL.

The rearrangement joins TRBV6-4 to TRBJ1-1, with 9 nucleotides matching TRBD1. Unmatched junction bases numbered 4, after V lost 6 bases and J lost 5 bases. Germline V lookup: CDR1 MRHNA, CDR2 SNTAGT. The CDR3 contains 13 residues. In DNA, the CDR3 is TGTGCCAGCAGGATGGGACAGGGAACTGAAGCTTTCTTT. Its translation is CASRMGQGTEAFF.

The rearrangement uses TRBV12-3 or TRBV12-4 and TRBJ1-5; D is perhaps TRBD1 (5 bases). The germline V and J ends were trimmed by 11 bases and 5 bases, with 13 bases remaining between them. This CDR3 is 12 amino acids long. The CDR3 here is CAVGGYDQPQHF. CDR3 nucleotide sequence: TGTGCCGTGGGGGGGTACGATCAGCCCCAGCATTTT.